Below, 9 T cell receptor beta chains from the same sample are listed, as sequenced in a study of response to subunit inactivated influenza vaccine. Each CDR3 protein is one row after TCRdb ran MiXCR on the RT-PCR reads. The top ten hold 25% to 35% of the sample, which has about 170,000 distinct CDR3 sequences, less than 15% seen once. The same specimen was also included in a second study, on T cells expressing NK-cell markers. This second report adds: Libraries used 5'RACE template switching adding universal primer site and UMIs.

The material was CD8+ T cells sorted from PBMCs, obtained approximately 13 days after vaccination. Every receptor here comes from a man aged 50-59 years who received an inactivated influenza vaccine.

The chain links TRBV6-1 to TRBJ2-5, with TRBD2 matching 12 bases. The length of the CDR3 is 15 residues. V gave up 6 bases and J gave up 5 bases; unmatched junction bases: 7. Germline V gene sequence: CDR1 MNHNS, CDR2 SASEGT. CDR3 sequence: CASRGTSGFPETQYF. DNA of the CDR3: TGTGCCAGCAGAGGGACTAGCGGGTTTCCCGAGACCCAGTACTTC.

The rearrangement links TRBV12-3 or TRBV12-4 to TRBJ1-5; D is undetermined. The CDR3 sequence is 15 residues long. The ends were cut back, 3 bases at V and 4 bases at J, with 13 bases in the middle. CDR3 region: CASSFGPSGNQPQHF. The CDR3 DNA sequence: TGTGCCAGCAGTTTTGGGCCCTCCGGAAATCAGCCCCAGCATTTT.

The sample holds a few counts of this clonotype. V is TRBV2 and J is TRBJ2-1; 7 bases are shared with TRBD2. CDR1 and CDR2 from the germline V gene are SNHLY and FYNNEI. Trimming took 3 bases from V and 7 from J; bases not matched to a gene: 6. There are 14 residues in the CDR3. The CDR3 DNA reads TGTGCCAGCAGTGACGCGGGAGTGGGTAATGAGCAGTTCTTC. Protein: CASSDAGVGNEQFF.

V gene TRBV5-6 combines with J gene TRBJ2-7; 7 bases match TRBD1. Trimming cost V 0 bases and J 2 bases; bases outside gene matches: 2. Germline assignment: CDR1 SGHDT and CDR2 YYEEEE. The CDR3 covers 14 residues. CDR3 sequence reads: CASSLEGQTYEQYF. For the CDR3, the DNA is TGTGCCAGCAGCTTGGAGGGACAGACCTACGAGCAGTACTTC.

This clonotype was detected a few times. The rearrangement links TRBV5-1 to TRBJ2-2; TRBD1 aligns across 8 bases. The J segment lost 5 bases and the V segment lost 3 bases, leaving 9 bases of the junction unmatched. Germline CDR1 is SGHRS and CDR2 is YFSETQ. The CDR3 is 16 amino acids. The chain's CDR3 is CASSWKQGAGTGELFF. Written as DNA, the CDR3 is TGCGCCAGCAGCTGGAAGCAGGGGGCAGGAACCGGGGAGCTGTTTTTT.

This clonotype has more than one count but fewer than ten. The CDR3 here is CSAPGTSGRWGETQYF. CDR3 bases: TGCAGTGCTCCCGGGACTAGCGGGAGGTGGGGAGAGACCCAGTACTTC. This sequence joins TRBV20-1 and TRBJ2-5; 15 positions agree with TRBD2. From germline, CDR1 is DFQATT and CDR2 SNEGSKA (reference sequence). CDR3 size: 16 residues. Losses at the gene ends were 5 bases for V and 4 bases for J; bases not matched to a gene: 8.

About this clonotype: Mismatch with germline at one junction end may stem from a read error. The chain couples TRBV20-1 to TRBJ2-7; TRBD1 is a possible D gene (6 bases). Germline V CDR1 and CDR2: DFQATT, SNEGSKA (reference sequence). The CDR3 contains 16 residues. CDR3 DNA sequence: TGCTGTGCTAGAGATAGGGGGACCGTCCTCTCCTACGAGCAGTACTTC. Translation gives CCARDRGTVLSYEQYF.

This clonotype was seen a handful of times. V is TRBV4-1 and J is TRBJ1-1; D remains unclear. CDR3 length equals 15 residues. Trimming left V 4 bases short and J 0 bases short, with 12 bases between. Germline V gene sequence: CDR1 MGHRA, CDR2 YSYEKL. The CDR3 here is CASSLENSLNTEAFF. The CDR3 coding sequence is TGCGCCAGCAGCCTCGAAAACAGTTTGAACACTGAAGCTTTCTTT.

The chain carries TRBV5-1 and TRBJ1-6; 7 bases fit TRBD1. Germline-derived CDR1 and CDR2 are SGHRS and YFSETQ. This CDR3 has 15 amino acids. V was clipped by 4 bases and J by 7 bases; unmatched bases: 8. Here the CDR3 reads CASSPSGGENSPLHF. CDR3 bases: TGCGCCAGCAGCCCCTCAGGGGGGGAAAATTCACCCCTCCACTTT.